This TCR beta chain was captured in a study of cytomegalovirus exposure and HLA in healthy donors. Study results and caveats: There was a cluster of highly shared sequence variants that was likely a sequencing artifact. Looking again later, the authors saw that most CMV-associated TCR beta chains seemed HLA-restricted. When a later analysis compared HLA-associated TCR beta chains with equally common others, the HLA-associated chains turned out to be more clonally expanded and to have lower generation probabilities.

To note about this clone: Its antigen is not identified.

The CDR3 length is 14 residues. The germline CDR1 and CDR2 sequences are SGHRS and YFSETQ. The V gene end was trimmed by 1 base and the J gene end by 4 bases; junction bases not matched to a gene: 3. PCR used 60 Vbeta primers and 13 Jbeta primers. In the original processing: An analysis performed later counted 74 million or so unique TCR beta chains (roughly 11 million of them shared). Here immunoSEQ multiplex PCR was the method, and the copy in TCRdb shows in-frame clones only, minus some. V and J calls and clone size are those listed in that table; D and trimming were worked out from the DNA. The table records roughly 110,000 clones, less than 80% of them present only once.

The material sequenced was PBMCs. The receptor's source is a woman aged 35 to 49 in good health and CMV-seropositive. The rearrangement uses TRBV5-1 and TRBJ1-1; 8 bases align to TRBD1. The CDR3 sequence: CASSLRQGTTEAFF. In DNA, the CDR3 is TGCGCCAGCAGCTTGCGACAGGGGACCACTGAAGCTTTCTTT.